Reported below is one T cell receptor (beta chain). At one end, the junction sequence differs from germline, possibly due to a read error. The data belong to a study of tumor-infiltrating lymphocytes in primary liver carcinoma. The researchers obtained blood RNA from unsorted whole blood and also extracted germline DNA. Starting material of 500 ng total RNA yielded TCR beta cDNA via a constant-region primer. Nested multiplex PCR, run for three rounds with slightly modified ARM-PCR, yielded TCR beta libraries. Rounds one and two of PCR, each of 10 cycles, were primed with TRBV1-TRBV30 forward primers and a C-beta reverse primer. TCRdb ran MiXCR on the multiplex PCR reads and lists one entry per CDR3 protein. The sample shows hundreds of thousands of distinct CDR3 sequences, around three fifths of them seen only once. This CDR3 contains 16 residues. CDR1 is SGHNT and CDR2 is YYREEE in the germline V gene (reference sequence).

This clonotype originated in a man aged 35 to 55 with primary liver carcinoma and hepatitis B virus infection. The sequenced sample consisted of peripheral blood. J is TRBJ2-6 and V is TRBV5-4; 7 bases map to TRBD1. CDR3 loop: CSSSLGGADGANVLTF. The CDR3 bases are TGTTCCAGCAGCTTAGGGGGCGCGGATGGGGCCAACGTCCTGACTTTC.